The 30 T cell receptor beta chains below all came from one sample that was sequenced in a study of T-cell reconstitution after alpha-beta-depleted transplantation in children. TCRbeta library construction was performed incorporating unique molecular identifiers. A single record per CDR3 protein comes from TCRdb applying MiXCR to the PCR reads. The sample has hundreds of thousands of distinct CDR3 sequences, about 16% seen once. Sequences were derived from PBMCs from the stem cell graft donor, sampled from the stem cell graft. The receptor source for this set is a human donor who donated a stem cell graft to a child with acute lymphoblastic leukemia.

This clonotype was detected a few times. CDR3 DNA sequence: TGTGCCAGCAGCACAAATTGGGACCTCTACAATGAGCAGTTCTTC. This gives the protein CASSTNWDLYNEQFF. The chain uses TRBV11-2 and TRBJ2-1; the D call may be TRBD1 or TRBD2 (5 bases each). The CDR3 has 15 amino acids. The germline CDR1 and CDR2 sequences are SGHAT and FQNNGV. The V gene lost 5 bases and the J gene lost 3 bases, with 14 bases spanning the gap.

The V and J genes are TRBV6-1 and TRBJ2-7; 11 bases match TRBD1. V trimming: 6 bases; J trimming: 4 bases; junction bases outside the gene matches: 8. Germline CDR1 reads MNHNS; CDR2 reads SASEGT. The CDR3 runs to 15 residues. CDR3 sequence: CASSAMGQGVYEQYF. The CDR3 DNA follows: TGTGCCAGCAGCGCTATGGGACAGGGGGTTTACGAGCAGTACTTC.

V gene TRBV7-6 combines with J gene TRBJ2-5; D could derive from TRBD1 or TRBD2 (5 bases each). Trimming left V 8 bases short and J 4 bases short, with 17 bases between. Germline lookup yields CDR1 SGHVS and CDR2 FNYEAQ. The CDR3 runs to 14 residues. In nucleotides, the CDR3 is TGTGCCAGCGATCATGGGGGAGCCAGAGAGACCCAGTACTTC. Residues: CASDHGGARETQYF.

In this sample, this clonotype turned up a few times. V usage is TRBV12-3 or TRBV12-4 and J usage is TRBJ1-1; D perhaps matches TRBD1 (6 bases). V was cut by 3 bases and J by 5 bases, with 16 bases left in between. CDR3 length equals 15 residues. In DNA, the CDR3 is TGTGCCAGCAGTTTGCCTTCCTGGGGGCGGACTGAAGCTTTCTTT. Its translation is CASSLPSWGRTEAFF.

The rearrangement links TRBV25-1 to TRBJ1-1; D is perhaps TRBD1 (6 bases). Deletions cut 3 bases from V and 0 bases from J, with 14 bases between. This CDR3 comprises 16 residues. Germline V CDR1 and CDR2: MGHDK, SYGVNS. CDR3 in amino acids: CASSETGEFMNTEAFF. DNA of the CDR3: TGTGCCAGCAGTGAGACAGGAGAGTTCATGAACACTGAAGCTTTCTTT.

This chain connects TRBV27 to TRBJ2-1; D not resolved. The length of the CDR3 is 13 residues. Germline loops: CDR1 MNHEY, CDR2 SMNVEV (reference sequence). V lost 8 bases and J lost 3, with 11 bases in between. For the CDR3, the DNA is TGTGCCAGCGCCTTTTCCCACTACAATGAGCAGTTCTTC. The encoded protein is CASAFSHYNEQFF.

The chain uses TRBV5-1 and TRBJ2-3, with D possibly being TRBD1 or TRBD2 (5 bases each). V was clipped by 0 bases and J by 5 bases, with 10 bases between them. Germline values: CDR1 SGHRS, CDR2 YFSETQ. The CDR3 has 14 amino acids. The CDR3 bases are TGCGCCAGCAGCTTGGGGGGGATTCGAGATACGCAGTATTTT. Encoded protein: CASSLGGIRDTQYF.

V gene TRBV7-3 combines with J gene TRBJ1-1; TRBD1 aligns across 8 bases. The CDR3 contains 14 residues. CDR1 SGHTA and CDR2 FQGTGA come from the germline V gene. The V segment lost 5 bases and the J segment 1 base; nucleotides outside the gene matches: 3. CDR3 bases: TGTGCCAGCAGCGACACAGGGGGGAACACTGAAGCTTTCTTT. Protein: CASSDTGGNTEAFF.

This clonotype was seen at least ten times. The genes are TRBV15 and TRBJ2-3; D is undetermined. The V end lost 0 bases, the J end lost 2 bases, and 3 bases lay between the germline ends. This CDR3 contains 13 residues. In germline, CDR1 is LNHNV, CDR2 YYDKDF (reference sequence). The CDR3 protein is CATSRDFTDTQYF. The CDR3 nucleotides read TGTGCCACCAGCAGAGATTTCACAGATACGCAGTATTTT.

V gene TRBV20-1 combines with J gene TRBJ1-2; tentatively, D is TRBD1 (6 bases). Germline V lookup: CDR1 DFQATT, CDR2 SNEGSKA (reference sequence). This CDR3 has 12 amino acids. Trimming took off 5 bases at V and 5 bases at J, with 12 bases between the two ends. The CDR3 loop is CSAPGTQYGYTF. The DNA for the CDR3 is TGCAGTGCTCCCGGGACACAATATGGCTACACCTTC.

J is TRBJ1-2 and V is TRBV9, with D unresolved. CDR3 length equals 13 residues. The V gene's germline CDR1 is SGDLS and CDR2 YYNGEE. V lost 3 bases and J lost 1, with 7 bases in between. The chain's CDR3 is CASSGGINYGYTF. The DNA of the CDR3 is TGTGCCAGCAGCGGAGGGATTAACTATGGCTACACCTTC. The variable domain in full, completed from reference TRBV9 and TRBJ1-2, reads DSGVTQTPKHLITATGQRVTLRCSPRSGDLSVYWYQQSLDQGLQFLIQYYNGEERAKGNILERFSAQQFPDLHSELNLSSLELGDSALYFCASSGGINYGYTFGSGTRLTVV.

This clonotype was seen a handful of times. CDR3 region: CSASPGHGGHTIYF. The CDR3 nucleotides read TGCAGTGCTTCACCGGGACACGGGGGACACACCATATATTTT. This chain uses TRBV20-1 with TRBJ1-3; a possible D gene is TRBD1 (6 bases). Trimming pared 5 bases from V and 8 bases from J, leaving 19 bases between. CDR1 and CDR2 from the germline V gene are DFQATT and SNEGSKA (reference sequence). The CDR3 is made up of 14 amino acids.

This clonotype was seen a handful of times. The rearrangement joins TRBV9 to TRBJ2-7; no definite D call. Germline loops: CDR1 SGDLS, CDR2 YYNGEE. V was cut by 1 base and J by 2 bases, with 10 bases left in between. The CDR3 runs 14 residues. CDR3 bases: TGTGCCAGCAGCGTATCCGTTTCCCCCTACGAGCAGTACTTC. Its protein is CASSVSVSPYEQYF. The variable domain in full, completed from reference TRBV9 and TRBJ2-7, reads DSGVTQTPKHLITATGQRVTLRCSPRSGDLSVYWYQQSLDQGLQFLIQYYNGEERAKGNILERFSAQQFPDLHSELNLSSLELGDSALYFCASSVSVSPYEQYFGPGTRLTVT.

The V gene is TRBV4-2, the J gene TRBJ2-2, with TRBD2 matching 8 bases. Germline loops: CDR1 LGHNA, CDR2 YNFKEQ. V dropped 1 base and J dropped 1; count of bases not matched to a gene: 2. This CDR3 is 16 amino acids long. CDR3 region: CASSQAAGVNTGELFF. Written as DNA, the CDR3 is TGTGCCAGCAGCCAAGCAGCGGGAGTGAACACCGGGGAGCTGTTTTTT.

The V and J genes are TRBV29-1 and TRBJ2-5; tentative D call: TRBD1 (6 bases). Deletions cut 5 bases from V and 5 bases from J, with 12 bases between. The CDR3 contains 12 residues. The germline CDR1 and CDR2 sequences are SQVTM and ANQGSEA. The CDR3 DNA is TGCAGCGTTCCAACAGGGCGGGAGACCCAGTACTTC. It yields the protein CSVPTGRETQYF.

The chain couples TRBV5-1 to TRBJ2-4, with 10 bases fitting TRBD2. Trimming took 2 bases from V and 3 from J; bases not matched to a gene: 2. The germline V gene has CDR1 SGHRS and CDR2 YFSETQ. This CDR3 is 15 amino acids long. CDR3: CASSLAGGDKNIQYF. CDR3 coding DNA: TGCGCCAGCAGCTTAGCGGGAGGGGACAAAAACATTCAGTACTTC.

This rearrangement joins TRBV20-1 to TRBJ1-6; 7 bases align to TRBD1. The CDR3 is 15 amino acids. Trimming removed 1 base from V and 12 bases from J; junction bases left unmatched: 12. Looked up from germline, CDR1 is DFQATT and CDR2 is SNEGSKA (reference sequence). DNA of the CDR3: TGCAGTGCTAGAGGGACAGGAGGACGGATGGGACCCCTCCACTTT. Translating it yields CSARGTGGRMGPLHF.

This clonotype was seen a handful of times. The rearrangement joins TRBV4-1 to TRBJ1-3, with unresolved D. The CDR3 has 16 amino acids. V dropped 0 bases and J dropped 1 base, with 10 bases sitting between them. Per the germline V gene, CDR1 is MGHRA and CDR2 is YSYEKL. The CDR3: CASSQEASFSGNTIYF. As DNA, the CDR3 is TGCGCCAGCAGCCAAGAGGCCAGCTTTTCTGGAAACACCATATATTTT.

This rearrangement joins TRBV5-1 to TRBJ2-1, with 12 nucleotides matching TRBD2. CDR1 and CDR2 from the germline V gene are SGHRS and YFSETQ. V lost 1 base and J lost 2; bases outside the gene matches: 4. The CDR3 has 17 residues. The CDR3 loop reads CASSLFWTSGTYNEQFF. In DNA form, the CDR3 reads TGCGCCAGCAGCTTGTTTTGGACTAGCGGGACCTACAATGAGCAGTTCTTC.

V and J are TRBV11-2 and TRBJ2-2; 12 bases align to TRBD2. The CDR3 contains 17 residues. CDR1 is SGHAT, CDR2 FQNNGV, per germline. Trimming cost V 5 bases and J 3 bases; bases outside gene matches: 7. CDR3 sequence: CASSPRTSGKDTGELFF. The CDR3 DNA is TGTGCCAGCAGCCCGCGGACTAGCGGGAAAGACACCGGGGAGCTGTTTTTT.

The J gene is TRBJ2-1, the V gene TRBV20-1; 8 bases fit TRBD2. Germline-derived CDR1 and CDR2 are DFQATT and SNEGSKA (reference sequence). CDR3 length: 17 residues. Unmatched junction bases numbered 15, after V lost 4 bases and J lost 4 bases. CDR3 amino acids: CSATQLAATRNYNEQFF. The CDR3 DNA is TGCAGTGCTACCCAACTAGCGGCCACACGTAATTACAATGAGCAGTTCTTC.

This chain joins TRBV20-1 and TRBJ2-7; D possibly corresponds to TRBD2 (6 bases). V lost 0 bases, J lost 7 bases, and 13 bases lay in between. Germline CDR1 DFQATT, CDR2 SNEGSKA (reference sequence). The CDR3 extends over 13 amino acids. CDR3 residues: CSARDGGLWEQYF. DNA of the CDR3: TGCAGTGCTAGAGATGGGGGGTTATGGGAGCAGTACTTC.

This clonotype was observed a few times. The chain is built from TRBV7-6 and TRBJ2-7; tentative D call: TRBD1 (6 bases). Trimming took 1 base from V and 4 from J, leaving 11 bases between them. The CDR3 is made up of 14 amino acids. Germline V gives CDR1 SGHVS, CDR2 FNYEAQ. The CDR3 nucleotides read TGTGCCAGCAGCTTAGGCGGACAGATTTACGAGCAGTACTTC. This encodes CASSLGGQIYEQYF.

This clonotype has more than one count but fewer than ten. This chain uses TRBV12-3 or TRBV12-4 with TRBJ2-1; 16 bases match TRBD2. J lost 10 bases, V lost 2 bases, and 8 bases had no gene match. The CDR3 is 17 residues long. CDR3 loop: CASSLYGTSGRAVEQFF. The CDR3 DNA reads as TGTGCCAGCAGTTTATACGGGACTAGCGGGAGGGCCGTAGAGCAGTTCTTC.

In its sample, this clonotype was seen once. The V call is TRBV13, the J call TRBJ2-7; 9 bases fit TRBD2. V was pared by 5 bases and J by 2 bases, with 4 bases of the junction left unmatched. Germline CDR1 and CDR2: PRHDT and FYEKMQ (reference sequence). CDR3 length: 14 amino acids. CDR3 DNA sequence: TGTGCCAGCAGCATCCGACTAGCGGCCTACGAGCAGTACTTC. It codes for CASSIRLAAYEQYF.

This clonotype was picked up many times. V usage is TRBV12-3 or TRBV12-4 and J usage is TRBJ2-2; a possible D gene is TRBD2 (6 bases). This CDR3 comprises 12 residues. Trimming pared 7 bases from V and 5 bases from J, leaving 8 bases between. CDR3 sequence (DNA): TGTGCCAGCATTGGGGGGACCGGGGAGCTGTTTTTT. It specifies CASIGGTGELFF.

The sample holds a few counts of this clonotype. The CDR3 DNA reads TGCGCCAGCAGTTCTAGCGGGATACTTTACGAGCAGTACTTC. Protein product: CASSSSGILYEQYF. The chain is built from TRBV5-1 and TRBJ2-7; 9 bases align to TRBD2. This CDR3 has 14 amino acids. The V gene's germline CDR1 is SGHRS and CDR2 YFSETQ. With 5 bases clipped from V and 4 bases from J, the junction kept 7 bases outside the gene matches.

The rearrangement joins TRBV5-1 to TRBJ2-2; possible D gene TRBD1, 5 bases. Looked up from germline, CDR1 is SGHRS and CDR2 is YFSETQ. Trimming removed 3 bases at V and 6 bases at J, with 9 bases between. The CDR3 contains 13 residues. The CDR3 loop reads CASSWAGPGELFF. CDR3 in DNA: TGCGCCAGCAGCTGGGCAGGGCCCGGGGAGCTGTTTTTT.

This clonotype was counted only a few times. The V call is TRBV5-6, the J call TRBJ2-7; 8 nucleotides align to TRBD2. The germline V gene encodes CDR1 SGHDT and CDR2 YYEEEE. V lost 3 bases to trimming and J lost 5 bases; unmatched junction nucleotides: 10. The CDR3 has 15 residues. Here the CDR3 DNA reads TGTGCCAGCAGCTCACCGGGGGGGGTTTTGAACGAGCAGTACTTC. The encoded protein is CASSSPGGVLNEQYF.

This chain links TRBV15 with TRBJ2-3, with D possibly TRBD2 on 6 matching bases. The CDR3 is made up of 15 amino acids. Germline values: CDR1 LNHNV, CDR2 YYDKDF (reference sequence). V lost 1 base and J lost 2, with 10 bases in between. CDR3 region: CATSRVWEATDTQYF. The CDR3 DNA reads TGTGCCACCAGCAGAGTATGGGAGGCCACAGATACGCAGTATTTT.